This paragraph reports one TCR beta chain. This specimen belongs to a study of sequential checkpoint blockade in melanoma. Study-wide background: Randomization was 1:1 between first-line nivolumab→ipilimumab and ipilimumab→nivolumab. Each arm's sequence ended with maintenance nivolumab.

Repertoires were generated with immunoSEQ multiplex PCR, while TCRdb's copy carries only in-frame clones and drops some. The data contain 9,500 to 15,000 clones, about 80% of them singletons. Treatment reported: randomized to nivolumab then ipilimumab (arm A) or the reverse (arm B). Sorted cells were live CD3+CD8+, lacking CD19 and CD56, from PBMCs. Trimming took off 3 bases at V and 5 bases at J, with 14 bases between the two ends. CDR1 and CDR2 (germline): SGHNT, YYREEE (reference sequence). CDR3 length: 14 residues. The material was CD8+ T cells sorted from blood (inferred from file names), obtained from a patient given nivolumab and ipilimumab in sequence. This TCR came from a human donor with melanoma. The chain employs TRBV5-4 and TRBJ1-2; no clear D gene. The CDR3 bases are TGTGCCAGCAGCTATCTAGGTGGAGGGTATGGCTACACCTTC. Translated: CASSYLGGGYGYTF.